Following are 29 T cell receptor beta chains from one sample sequenced in a study of blood T cell repertoires in COVID-19. Measured with immunoSEQ multiplex PCR; TCRdb has only the in-frame clones, and not every one. There are a few hundred thousand clones in the sample; about 90% occur only once, and 6.3% lies in the top ten. Sequenced: peripheral blood. The receptors originated from a woman aged 45-59 years with COVID-19, enrolled during active disease.

The V and J genes are TRBV7-9 and TRBJ2-1, with 7 bases that match TRBD1. V shed 4 bases, J shed 1 base, and the junction held 4 bases outside the gene matches. CDR1 and CDR2 (germline): SEHNR, FQNEAQ (reference sequence). CDR3 length: 15 residues. The CDR3 DNA follows: TGTGCCAGCAGCTACGACAGGGTATCCTACAATGAGCAGTTCTTC. Amino acid sequence: CASSYDRVSYNEQFF.

Points on this clone: The sample holds other DNA sequences that translate to the same CDR3. This chain links TRBV18 with TRBJ1-1; D remains unclear. This CDR3 contains 13 residues. Looked up from germline, CDR1 is KGHSH and CDR2 is LQKENI. V was trimmed by 3 bases and J by 2 bases, leaving 7 bases between them. CDR3 residues: CASSPDTNTEAFF. CDR3 bases: TGTGCCAGCTCACCCGACACAAACACTGAAGCTTTCTTT.

The rearrangement uses TRBV14 and TRBJ2-1; 7 bases map to TRBD2. J was trimmed by 4 bases and V by 4 bases; bases with no gene match: 4. Germline V gene lookup returns CDR1 SGHDN and CDR2 FVKESK. There are 14 residues in the CDR3. The CDR3 loop reads CASSRTSAYNEQFF. CDR3 DNA sequence: TGTGCCAGCAGCCGTACTAGCGCGTACAATGAGCAGTTCTTC. Together with reference TRBV14 and TRBJ2-1, the CDR3 gives the full variable domain: EAGVTQFPSHSVIEKGQTVTLRCDPISGHDNLYWYRRVMGKEIKFLLHFVKESKQDESGMPNNRFLAERTGGTYSTLKVQPAELEDSGVYFCASSRTSAYNEQFFGPGTRLTVL.

V gene TRBV3-1 (or the pseudogene TRBV3-2) combines with J gene TRBJ1-1; D not resolved. This CDR3 contains 13 residues. CDR1 LGHDT and CDR2 YNNKEL come from the germline V gene (reference sequence). V shed 4 bases and J shed 4 bases, with 10 bases lying between them. The CDR3 DNA reads TGTGCCAGCAGCCCGACGACACCCACTGAAGCTTTCTTT. It translates to CASSPTTPTEAFF.

Only one count was recorded for this clone. The J gene is TRBJ2-1, the V gene TRBV29-1; D gene uncertain. The CDR3 contains 12 residues. Trimming stripped 7 bases from V and 8 bases from J, with 15 bases between. Per germline, CDR1 SQVTM and CDR2 ANQGSEA. This chain's CDR3 is CSGGWVGDEQFF. The CDR3 DNA follows: TGCAGCGGAGGCTGGGTTGGCGATGAGCAGTTCTTC.

This rearrangement joins TRBV7-9 to TRBJ2-2; 7 nucleotides line up with TRBD2. This CDR3 contains 16 residues. V was pared by 5 bases and J by 4 bases, with 10 bases of the junction left unmatched. The V gene's germline CDR1 is SEHNR and CDR2 FQNEAQ (reference sequence). CDR3 in amino acids: CASSPSGIPGTGELFF. The DNA for the CDR3 is TGTGCCAGCAGCCCCAGCGGGATACCCGGCACCGGGGAGCTGTTTTTT.

This chain links TRBV12-5 with TRBJ2-1, with D possibly matching TRBD1 (6 bases). The CDR3 loop spans 15 amino acids. The germline V and J ends were trimmed by 1 base and 7 bases, with 14 bases remaining between them. Germline CDR1 reads LGHNT; CDR2 reads FRNRAP. The chain's CDR3 is CASGLAGQKGNEQFF. CDR3 sequence (DNA): TGTGCTAGTGGTTTGGCCGGACAGAAGGGGAATGAGCAGTTCTTC.

The chain joins TRBV7-8 to TRBJ2-7; a possible D gene is TRBD1 (6 bases). CDR3 size: 17 residues. The germline V gene has CDR1 SGHVS and CDR2 FQNEAQ. Trimming took 4 bases from V and 0 from J, leaving 19 bases between them. CDR3 DNA: TGTGCCAGCAGCTCCCCAACCAGGGCCAGGGGCTCCTACGAGCAGTACTTC. Protein sequence: CASSSPTRARGSYEQYF.

This chain connects TRBV3-1 (or the pseudogene TRBV3-2) to TRBJ2-2; unclear D gene. The V gene lost 2 bases and the J gene lost 4 bases, with 11 bases spanning the gap. Germline lookup yields CDR1 LGHDT and CDR2 YNNKEL (reference sequence). The CDR3 consists of 15 residues. CDR3 sequence (DNA): TGTGCCAGCAGCCAATCGGCGACAAGCACCGGGGAGCTGTTTTTT. As protein: CASSQSATSTGELFF.

The chain carries TRBV27 and TRBJ1-6; D is uncertain. Trimming took off 3 bases at V and 7 bases at J, with 16 bases between the two ends. The CDR3 is 16 residues long. Germline V lookup: CDR1 MNHEY, CDR2 SMNVEV (reference sequence). The CDR3 DNA reads as TGTGCCAGCAGTTTTAGAGTCTCGCCTAGGAATTCACCCCTCCACTTT. As protein: CASSFRVSPRNSPLHF.

The chain joins TRBV27 to TRBJ1-1; TRBD1 might be the D (5 bases). Per the germline V gene, CDR1 is MNHEY and CDR2 is SMNVEV (reference sequence). The CDR3 contains 16 residues. V lost 6 bases to trimming and J lost 4 bases, with 21 bases between them. CDR3 nucleotide sequence: TGTGCCAGCAGGCCGATGGGGGGAGGATGGGGCACTGAAGCTTTCTTT. This translates into CASRPMGGGWGTEAFF.

V is TRBV12-5 and J is TRBJ2-1; TRBD1 agrees at 7 bases. V gave up 6 bases and J gave up 7 bases; unmatched junction bases: 12. Germline CDR1 LGHNT, CDR2 FRNRAP. The CDR3 consists of 15 residues. CDR3 protein: CASGLQGLEKNEQFF. Here the CDR3 DNA reads TGTGCTAGTGGGTTACAGGGGTTAGAGAAGAATGAGCAGTTCTTC.

The chain joins TRBV6-5 to TRBJ1-6; 11 bases are a match to TRBD1. J was trimmed by 8 bases and V by 4 bases; bases with no gene match: 7. CDR1 and CDR2 (germline): MNHEY, SVGAGI. This CDR3 region has 16 residues. This CDR3 reads CASSLGTGGFYSPLHF. CDR3 sequence (DNA): TGTGCCAGCAGTTTGGGGACAGGGGGATTTTATTCACCCCTCCACTTT.

V is TRBV25-1 and J is TRBJ2-1; TRBD2 aligns across 7 bases. Trimming took 5 bases from V and 3 from J; bases not matched to a gene: 10. The CDR3 covers 16 residues. Germline lookup yields CDR1 MGHDK and CDR2 SYGVNS. The DNA of the CDR3 is TGTGCCAGCAGTCGGACCCTAGCGGCCTTCTACAATGAGCAGTTCTTC. Translated: CASSRTLAAFYNEQFF.

This sequence joins TRBV12-1 and TRBJ1-5; TRBD1 is taken as the D call from the table, unchecked against the DNA. TRBV12-1 is designated a pseudogene. CDR3 size: 18 residues. In nucleotides, the CDR3 is TGTGCCAGCAGCCACATTGACAGGGGGGGAGTTAGCAATCAGCCCCAGCATTTT. Its translation is CASSHIDRGGVSNQPQHF.

The V and J genes are TRBV6-5 and TRBJ2-3, with a weak D call TRBD1 (5 bases). CDR3 length equals 13 residues. Germline loops: CDR1 MNHEY, CDR2 SVGAGI. The ends were cut back, 8 bases at V and 0 bases at J, with 9 bases in the middle. Here the CDR3 DNA reads TGTGCCAGCGGCACAGGTAGCACAGATACGCAGTATTTT. It codes for CASGTGSTDTQYF.

The rearrangement links TRBV6-2 or TRBV6-3 to TRBJ1-2; D gene unclear. There are 16 residues in the CDR3. Trimming left V 2 bases short and J 1 base short, with 14 bases between. CDR1 and CDR2 from the germline V gene are MNHEY and SVGEGT. The CDR3 spells CASSYVTARNNYGYTF. The CDR3 DNA is TGTGCCAGCAGTTACGTAACAGCCAGGAATAACTATGGCTACACCTTC.

The gene calls are TRBV18 and TRBJ1-1; D is perhaps TRBD1 (6 bases). Trimming took 4 bases from V and 1 from J, leaving 10 bases between them. The germline gives CDR1 KGHSH, CDR2 LQKENI. The CDR3 totals 14 residues. CDR3 residues: CASSRTGPNTEAFF. As DNA, the CDR3 is TGTGCCAGCTCACGCACAGGGCCGAACACTGAAGCTTTCTTT.

This clone was seen a few times. The rearrangement links TRBV5-1 to TRBJ2-5, with 7 bases matching TRBD2. Looked up from germline, CDR1 is SGHRS and CDR2 is YFSETQ. Trimming at V came to 0 bases and at J to 4 bases, leaving 6 bases not matched to a gene. CDR3 length: 15 amino acids. The CDR3 DNA sequence: TGCGCCAGCAGCTTGGTCGTTAGCGGGTTAGAGACCCAGTACTTC. Its translation is CASSLVVSGLETQYF.

The chain carries TRBV3-1 (or the pseudogene TRBV3-2) and TRBJ2-7, with D possibly TRBD1 on 5 matching bases. Trimming stripped 0 bases from V and 2 bases from J, with 8 bases between. This CDR3 contains 14 residues. Germline V gene data show CDR1 as LGHDT and CDR2 as YNNKEL (reference sequence). This chain's CDR3 is CASSQDTGTYEQYF. The CDR3 nucleotides are TGTGCCAGCAGCCAAGATACAGGTACCTACGAGCAGTACTTC.

The gene calls are TRBV3-1 (or the pseudogene TRBV3-2) and TRBJ2-7, with D possibly TRBD2 on 7 matching bases. This CDR3 has 15 residues. Trimming took 7 bases from V and 6 from J, leaving 22 bases between them. The germline V gene has CDR1 LGHDT and CDR2 YNNKEL (reference sequence). The chain's CDR3 is CASTQLGGRFSEQYF. CDR3 DNA: TGTGCCAGCACCCAGTTGGGGGGGCGGTTTAGCGAGCAGTACTTC.

The chain joins TRBV7-9 to TRBJ1-6, with 8 bases matching TRBD1. Germline CDR1 reads SEHNR; CDR2 reads FQNEAQ (reference sequence). V was pared by 1 base and J by 0 bases, with 8 bases of the junction left unmatched. The CDR3 spans 19 residues. The CDR3 is CASSLVPGQASSYNSPLHF. CDR3 nucleotides: TGTGCCAGCAGCTTAGTCCCGGGACAGGCGAGCTCCTATAATTCACCCCTCCACTTT.

The chain is built from TRBV19 and TRBJ1-1; possibly TRBD1 for D (6 bases). CDR1 is LNHDA and CDR2 is SQIVND in the germline V gene (reference sequence). The V end was cut by 8 bases, the J end by 5 bases, with 15 bases between. The CDR3 consists of 13 residues. The CDR3 spells CASRFRGGTEAFF. The CDR3 DNA sequence: TGTGCCAGTCGCTTCAGGGGCGGTACTGAAGCTTTCTTT. The whole variable domain, filled in from reference TRBV19 and TRBJ1-1, reads DGGITQSPKYLFRKEGQNVTLSCEQNLNHDAMYWYRQDPGQGLRLIYYSQIVNDFQKGDIAEGYSVSREKKESFPLTVTSAQKNPTAFYLCASRFRGGTEAFFGQGTRLTVV.

V is TRBV4-3 and J is TRBJ1-4; the D gene is possibly TRBD1 (6 bases). Trimming took 1 base from V and 1 from J, leaving 7 bases between them. Germline V CDR1 and CDR2: LGHNA, YSLEER. This CDR3 contains 15 residues. CDR3 sequence: CASSQATGTNEKLFF. The DNA of the CDR3 is TGCGCCAGCAGCCAAGCGACAGGAACTAATGAAAAACTGTTTTTT.

The chain carries TRBV30 and TRBJ2-7, with D uncertain. This CDR3 has 14 residues. V lost 1 base and J 0 bases, leaving 10 bases between the germline ends. Germline loops: CDR1 GTSNPN, CDR2 SVGIG (reference sequence). In DNA form, the CDR3 reads TGTGCCTGGAGTGGCGGCGGTAGCTCCTACGAGCAGTACTTC. It codes for CAWSGGGSSYEQYF. Supplemented by reference TRBV30 and TRBJ2-7, the full variable domain reads SQTIHQWPATLVQPVGSPLSLECTVEGTSNPNLYWYRQAAGRGLQLLFYSVGIGQISSEVPQNLSASRPQDRQFILSSKKLLLSDSGFYLCAWSGGGSSYEQYFGPGTRLTVT.

CDR3 in amino acids: CASSIERPPGTQYF. The CDR3 region has the DNA TGTGCCAGTAGTATAGAACGCCCCCCGGGTACGCAGTATTTT. The chain recombines TRBV19 with TRBJ2-3; D is unresolved. Germline CDR1 LNHDA, CDR2 SQIVND (reference sequence). Trimming took off 0 bases at V and 8 bases at J, with 12 bases between the two ends. The CDR3 length is 14 residues.

This chain joins TRBV9 and TRBJ2-7, with a tentative D call TRBD1 (6 bases). The CDR3 consists of 15 residues. CDR1 is SGDLS, CDR2 YYNGEE, per germline. The ends were cut back, 0 bases at V and 2 bases at J, with 12 bases in the middle. The CDR3 region is CASSVASRGPYEQYF. Here the CDR3 DNA reads TGTGCCAGCAGCGTAGCGTCCAGGGGACCCTACGAGCAGTACTTC.

This rearrangement joins TRBV4-1 to TRBJ2-1; 8 bases align to TRBD1. Germline CDR1 and CDR2: MGHRA and YSYEKL. This CDR3 is built from 14 residues. The trim removed 1 base at V and 10 bases at J, leaving 6 bases unmatched. The DNA of the CDR3 is TGCGCCAGCAGCCAAGGACAGGGGTGGGAGGAGCAGTTCTTC. Residues: CASSQGQGWEEQFF.

The chain links TRBV9 to TRBJ1-4; 9 bases map to TRBD1. Germline assignment: CDR1 SGDLS and CDR2 YYNGEE. With V trimmed by 3 bases and J by 2 bases, 5 bases remained unmatched. The CDR3 length is 16 residues. The CDR3 protein is CASSARQGVTNEKLFF. Here the CDR3 DNA reads TGTGCCAGCAGCGCAAGACAGGGGGTTACTAATGAAAAACTGTTTTTT.